Following are 28 T cell receptor beta chains from one sample sequenced in a study of blood T cell repertoires in COVID-19. This table comes from immunoSEQ multiplex PCR, and its TCRdb copy is limited to in-frame clones, with some not included. The table records approximately 100,000 clones, about 87% of them present only once. Input material: peripheral blood. Receptors originate from a human donor in a cohort sampled during active or convalescent COVID-19.

The sample holds one count of this clone. The chain carries TRBV5-4 and TRBJ2-1; the D gene is possibly TRBD2 (5 bases). The CDR3 runs 15 residues. Germline V CDR1 and CDR2: SGHNT, YYREEE (reference sequence). The ends were cut back, 0 bases at V and 9 bases at J, with 16 bases in the middle. The CDR3 coding sequence is TGTGCCAGCAGCTTGGAGGGTCGGGGTTTCACTGAGCAGTTCTTC. Its translation: CASSLEGRGFTEQFF. Together with reference TRBV5-4 and TRBJ2-1, the CDR3 gives the full variable domain: ETGVTQSPTHLIKTRGQQVTLRCSSQSGHNTVSWYQQALGQGPQFIFQYYREEENGRGNFPPRFSGLQFPNYSSELNVNALELDDSALYLCASSLEGRGFTEQFFGPGTRLTVL.

This clone was detected only a few times. The chain employs TRBV6-6 and TRBJ2-7, with D hard to call. The CDR3 totals 11 residues. The V end was cut by 5 bases, the J end by 7 bases, with 9 bases between. Germline CDR1 is MNHNY and CDR2 is SVGAGI (reference sequence). The CDR3 loop reads CASSRPFEQYF. In nucleotides, the CDR3 is TGTGCCAGCAGTCGCCCTTTTGAGCAGTACTTC.

In this sample, this clone turned up once. The chain recombines TRBV14 with TRBJ1-2, with 7 bases identical to TRBD1. V lost 6 bases and J lost 4; bases outside the gene matches: 17. The length of the CDR3 is 17 residues. Germline V gives CDR1 SGHDN, CDR2 FVKESK. CDR3 sequence: CASRGVRSLDRSYGYTF. CDR3 nucleotide sequence: TGTGCCAGCAGAGGGGTTCGGTCTCTGGACAGGAGCTATGGCTACACCTTC.

The V gene is TRBV19, the J gene TRBJ1-1, with D maybe TRBD1 (6 bases). This CDR3 spans 13 amino acids. The germline gives CDR1 LNHDA, CDR2 SQIVND (reference sequence). V lost 4 bases and J 2 bases, leaving 8 bases between the germline ends. The CDR3 DNA follows: TGTGCCAGTAGTACAGGGGCTAACACTGAAGCTTTCTTT. This sequence encodes CASSTGANTEAFF. The complete variable domain, with remaining parts taken from reference TRBV19 and TRBJ1-1, reads DGGITQSPKYLFRKEGQNVTLSCEQNLNHDAMYWYRQDPGQGLRLIYYSQIVNDFQKGDIAEGYSVSREKKESFPLTVTSAQKNPTAFYLCASSTGANTEAFFGQGTRLTVV.

This clone was seen only once. The chain is built from TRBV7-9 and TRBJ1-1; D perhaps matches TRBD1 (6 bases). CDR1 SEHNR and CDR2 FQNEAQ come from the germline V gene (reference sequence). The CDR3 consists of 14 residues. V lost 5 bases to trimming and J lost 1 base, with 11 bases between them. The CDR3 sequence: CASSPGHQNTEAFF. CDR3 in DNA: TGTGCCAGCAGCCCGGGACACCAGAACACTGAAGCTTTCTTT.

The CDR3 DNA reads TGTGCCAGCTCAACCGCAGGGACAGACTCCACAGATACGCAGTATTTT. This gives the protein CASSTAGTDSTDTQYF. The chain uses TRBV18 and TRBJ2-3; 7 nucleotides agree with TRBD1. The CDR3 is 16 amino acids. J was trimmed by 2 bases and V by 5 bases; bases with no gene match: 10. Germline CDR1 and CDR2: KGHSH and LQKENI.

This rearrangement joins TRBV15 to TRBJ1-1, with 12 nucleotides matching TRBD1. CDR3 length equals 17 residues. The germline V gene encodes CDR1 LNHNV and CDR2 YYDKDF (reference sequence). Unmatched junction bases numbered 9, after V lost 3 bases and J lost 4 bases. The CDR3 sequence is CATSRRGQGARGTEAFF. As DNA, the CDR3 is TGTGCCACCAGCAGGCGGGGACAGGGGGCGCGCGGCACTGAAGCTTTCTTT.

The J gene is TRBJ2-3, the V gene TRBV18; unclear D gene. The V gene's germline CDR1 is KGHSH and CDR2 LQKENI. The CDR3 loop spans 14 amino acids. The V end was cut by 3 bases, the J end by 2 bases, with 9 bases between. The CDR3 loop is CASSPRVNTDTQYF. For the CDR3, the DNA is TGTGCCAGCTCACCTCGGGTCAACACAGATACGCAGTATTTT.

The V gene is TRBV29-1, the J gene TRBJ2-3, with D possibly being TRBD2 (7 bases). The V and J ends lost 8 bases and 3 bases respectively, with 15 bases between them. The V gene's germline CDR1 is SQVTM and CDR2 ANQGSEA. The CDR3 contains 13 residues. DNA of the CDR3: TGCAGCCACGGGGGGCGCGGAACAGATACGCAGTATTTT. Translated, it gives CSHGGRGTDTQYF.

V gene TRBV9 combines with J gene TRBJ1-2; the match to TRBD1 covers 7 bases. Germline lookup yields CDR1 SGDLS and CDR2 YYNGEE. This CDR3 contains 17 residues. With V trimmed by 3 bases and J by 4 bases, 15 bases remained unmatched. CDR3 protein: CASSARPGQVEGYGYTF. The CDR3 bases are TGTGCCAGCAGCGCAAGACCCGGACAGGTAGAAGGCTATGGCTACACCTTC.

The chain links TRBV27 to TRBJ1-6; D not resolved. CDR3 length: 15 residues. CDR1 is MNHEY and CDR2 is SMNVEV in the germline V gene (reference sequence). Trimming took 0 bases from V and 10 from J, leaving 13 bases between them. The CDR3 bases are TGTGCCAGCAGTTTATCGAACCTGGCCGCATCACCCCTCCACTTT. Amino acids: CASSLSNLAASPLHF.

This chain links TRBV10-2 with TRBJ1-4; D uncertain. From germline, CDR1 is WSHSY and CDR2 SAAADI. CDR3 length equals 14 residues. The V end was cut by 8 bases, the J end by 2 bases, with 12 bases between. This CDR3 is CASGGNWTNEKLFF. CDR3 sequence (DNA): TGCGCCAGCGGAGGGAATTGGACTAATGAAAAACTGTTTTTT.

J is TRBJ2-1 and V is TRBV25-1, with 12 bases fitting TRBD1. The CDR3 consists of 15 residues. V lost 6 bases, J lost 9 bases, and 9 bases stayed unmatched. Germline V lookup: CDR1 MGHDK, CDR2 SYGVNS. DNA of the CDR3: TGTGCCAGCAGATCAGGCGGGGACAGGGGGCTTGAGCAGTTCTTC. Protein product: CASRSGGDRGLEQFF.

This rearrangement joins TRBV9 to TRBJ2-7; 8 nucleotides align to TRBD1. V trimming: 4 bases; J trimming: 2 bases; junction bases outside the gene matches: 5. The CDR3 loop spans 14 amino acids. Germline CDR1 reads SGDLS; CDR2 reads YYNGEE. This chain's CDR3 is CASSFRDRPYEQYF. CDR3 DNA sequence: TGTGCCAGCAGCTTCCGGGACAGGCCCTACGAGCAGTACTTC.

The chain combines TRBV10-3 with TRBJ1-1; 8 positions agree with TRBD1. CDR1 ENHRY and CDR2 SYGVKD come from the germline V gene. CDR3 length equals 13 residues. The trim removed 6 bases at V and 5 bases at J, leaving 5 bases unmatched. The CDR3 loop reads CAISQGAGTEAFF. CDR3 coding DNA: TGTGCCATCAGCCAGGGGGCTGGGACTGAAGCTTTCTTT.

This clone turned up a few times. This sequence joins TRBV11-2 and TRBJ1-1; possible D gene TRBD1, 6 bases. Germline V gene lookup returns CDR1 SGHAT and CDR2 FQNNGV. V lost 5 bases to trimming and J lost 2 bases, with 15 bases between them. This CDR3 has 15 residues. The CDR3 reads CASSLLTGSNTEAFF. In DNA, the CDR3 is TGTGCCAGCAGCCTACTGACAGGTAGTAACACTGAAGCTTTCTTT.

The V and J genes are TRBV10-3 and TRBJ2-1; D possibly corresponds to TRBD1 (5 bases). Germline V lookup: CDR1 ENHRY, CDR2 SYGVKD. V was clipped by 8 bases and J by 7 bases, with 9 bases between them. The CDR3 consists of 11 residues. The CDR3 protein is CAIGASNEQFF. CDR3 nucleotides: TGTGCCATCGGGGCGTCTAATGAGCAGTTCTTC.

The rearrangement uses TRBV2 and TRBJ2-1; 12 bases map to TRBD2. The CDR3 loop spans 15 amino acids. Germline loops: CDR1 SNHLY, CDR2 FYNNEI. V was clipped by 6 bases and J by 6 bases; unmatched bases: 6. The DNA of the CDR3 is TGTGCCAGCAGGCCCAGACTAGCGGGGGCCAATGAGCAGTTCTTC. This sequence encodes CASRPRLAGANEQFF.

This chain connects TRBV19 to TRBJ2-5, with TRBD2 identical over 11 bases. V shed 2 bases, J shed 1 base, and the junction held 3 bases outside the gene matches. Germline loops: CDR1 LNHDA, CDR2 SQIVND (reference sequence). The CDR3 is made up of 16 amino acids. The CDR3 reads CASSITSGGLQETQYF. For the CDR3, the DNA is TGTGCCAGTAGTATAACTAGCGGGGGCCTCCAAGAGACCCAGTACTTC.

The chain employs TRBV5-4 and TRBJ2-2; D remains unclear. This CDR3 spans 17 amino acids. The V end lost 6 bases, the J end lost 2 bases, and 20 bases lay between the germline ends. CDR1 and CDR2 (germline): SGHNT, YYREEE (reference sequence). The CDR3 sequence: CASTKAEASPNTGELFF. As DNA, the CDR3 is TGTGCCAGCACCAAAGCCGAGGCTAGTCCAAACACCGGGGAGCTGTTTTTT.

This clone was observed once. V usage is TRBV21-1 and J usage is TRBJ1-5; TRBD1 was called by the table and not checked on the DNA. TRBV21-1 is a pseudogene. The CDR3 contains 14 residues. The CDR3 reads CASSRQYSNQPQHF. CDR3 nucleotide sequence: TGTGCCAGCAGCAGGCAGTATAGCAATCAGCCCCAGCATTTT.

The chain employs TRBV9 and TRBJ1-1; D is unresolved. Trimming left V 1 base short and J 5 bases short, with 12 bases between. Germline CDR1 is SGDLS and CDR2 is YYNGEE. The CDR3 is 14 amino acids. The CDR3 spells CASSVNFAATEAFF. CDR3 coding DNA: TGTGCCAGCAGCGTAAATTTCGCCGCGACTGAAGCTTTCTTT.

This clone was counted a single time. The V call is TRBV25-1, the J call TRBJ2-1, with TRBD2 matching 12 bases. Trimming removed 4 bases from V and 5 bases from J; junction bases left unmatched: 9. CDR3 size: 17 residues. Looked up from germline, CDR1 is MGHDK and CDR2 is SYGVNS. CDR3 DNA sequence: TGTGCCAGCAGTGGCCCACTAGCGGGGGGTCGTAACAATGAGCAGTTCTTC. It yields the protein CASSGPLAGGRNNEQFF.

The rearrangement uses TRBV7-2 and TRBJ1-6, with unresolved D. Germline CDR1 is SGHTA and CDR2 is FQGNSA. Trimming shortened V by 4 bases and J by 0 bases, and 10 bases separated the two germline ends. The CDR3 spans 16 residues. The CDR3 region is CASSSLGSSYNSPLHF. In DNA form, the CDR3 reads TGTGCCAGCAGCTCCTTGGGGAGCTCCTATAATTCACCCCTCCACTTT. The full variable domain, in which reference TRBV7-2 and TRBJ1-6 provide the parts outside the CDR3, is GAGVSQSPSNKVTEKGKDVELRCDPISGHTALYWYRQSLGQGLEFLIYFQGNSAPDKSGLPSDRFSAERTGGSVSTLTIQRTQQEDSAVYLCASSSLGSSYNSPLHFGNGTRLTVT.

This clone has a handful of counts. The V call is TRBV11-1, the J call TRBJ2-1; 12 bases are a match to TRBD2. V was pared by 5 bases and J by 7 bases, with 6 bases of the junction left unmatched. Germline V gives CDR1 SGHAT, CDR2 FQDESV (reference sequence). CDR3 size: 15 residues. CDR3 amino acids: CASSRTSGVQNEQFF. The CDR3 DNA sequence: TGTGCCAGCAGCCGGACTAGCGGGGTTCAAAATGAGCAGTTCTTC.

The V gene is TRBV7-8, the J gene TRBJ2-7; D perhaps matches TRBD1 (5 bases). In germline, CDR1 is SGHVS, CDR2 FQNEAQ. The CDR3 runs to 15 residues. Between the trimmed V and J ends, which lost 7 bases and 2 bases, there was a span of 18 bases. Written as DNA, the CDR3 is TGTGCCAGCATTGAGGAGACAGCATTAACCTACGAGCAGTACTTC. Translating gives CASIEETALTYEQYF.

The V call is TRBV11-2, the J call TRBJ1-2, with 8 positions matching TRBD1. With V trimmed by 4 bases and J by 2 bases, 0 bases remained unmatched. The germline CDR1 and CDR2 sequences are SGHAT and FQNNGV. CDR3 length: 13 residues. The CDR3 bases are TGTGCCAGCAGCTGGGACAGGAACTATGGCTACACCTTC. This encodes CASSWDRNYGYTF.

The chain recombines TRBV2 with TRBJ1-4; tentatively, D is TRBD1 (6 bases). CDR3 length equals 15 residues. Trimming left V 6 bases short and J 5 bases short, with 16 bases between. Germline assignment: CDR1 SNHLY and CDR2 FYNNEI. The CDR3 DNA reads TGTGCCAGCAGCAGAAGACAGGACCCAAATGAAAAACTGTTTTTT. It is translated as CASSRRQDPNEKLFF.